This T cell receptor beta chain was sequenced for a study of PD-L1 blockade in urothelial cancer. For the study at large: Patients commenced intravenous atezolizumab, 1,200 mg every 3 weeks, at some point between 2013 and 2015. About 85% of the 29 patients were men with bladder-origin urothelial cancer. Analysis of blood occurred 3 weeks (second dose) and 6 weeks after treatment start.

The length of the CDR3 is 15 residues. From germline, CDR1 is SGHTA and CDR2 FQGNSA. J lost 1 base, V lost 4 bases, and 5 bases had no gene match. Specified time point: peripheral blood 6 weeks after treatment start. Each patient gave between 1 and 8 samples of peripheral blood mononuclear cells, which were collected pretreatment and during treatment. Only in-frame clones appear in the TCRdb table, and some are missing; sequencing was by immunoSEQ multiplex PCR. The sample holds about 43,000 clones, 83% seen once. The chain recombines TRBV7-2 with TRBJ1-1, with TRBD1 matching over 8 bases. This receptor was obtained from a man aged 55-75 years with urothelial cancer. The specimen was PBMCs, collected around atezolizumab (anti-PD-L1) treatment. DNA for the CDR3: TGTGCCAGCAGCTGGACAGGGTATGAGAACACTGAAGCTTTCTTT. Protein product: CASSWTGYENTEAFF. Full variable domain (missing parts from reference TRBV7-2 and TRBJ1-1): GAGVSQSPSNKVTEKGKDVELRCDPISGHTALYWYRQSLGQGLEFLIYFQGNSAPDKSGLPSDRFSAERTGGSVSTLTIQRTQQEDSAVYLCASSWTGYENTEAFFGQGTRLTVV.